This T cell receptor beta chain came from a study of blood T cell repertoires in COVID-19. Germline CDR1 is GTSNPN and CDR2 is SVGIG (reference sequence). With V trimmed by 5 bases and J by 3 bases, 5 bases remained unmatched. CDR3 length: 13 amino acids. Source study methods: Amplification from reference gene primers served as the basis for estimated nucleated cell counts. The protocol was immunoSEQ multiplex PCR, while the TCRdb copy is restricted to in-frame clones and leaves out a portion. Clone size and V and J calls were adopted from that table, with D and trimming inferred from the DNA. The data contain 150,000 or so clones, roughly 80% of them singletons.

The chain combines TRBV30 with TRBJ2-5, with 8 bases matching TRBD2. The sequencing input was PBMCs or T cells enriched from blood (not recorded which). The sequence was obtained from a woman aged 35 to 49 with acute COVID-19. The CDR3 coding sequence is TGTGCCTGGGGACTAGCAGATAAAGAGACCCAGTACTTC. The encoded protein is CAWGLADKETQYF.